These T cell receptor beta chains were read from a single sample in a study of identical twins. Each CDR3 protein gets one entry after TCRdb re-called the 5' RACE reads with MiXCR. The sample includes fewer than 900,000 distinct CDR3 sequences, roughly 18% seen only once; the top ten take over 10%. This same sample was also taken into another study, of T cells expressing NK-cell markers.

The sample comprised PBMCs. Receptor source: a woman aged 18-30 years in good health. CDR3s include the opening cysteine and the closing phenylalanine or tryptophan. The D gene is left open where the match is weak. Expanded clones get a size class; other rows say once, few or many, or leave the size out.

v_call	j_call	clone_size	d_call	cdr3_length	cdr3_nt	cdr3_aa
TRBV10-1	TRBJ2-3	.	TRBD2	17	TGCGCCAGCAGTGTGGGGGTAGCGGGAGGGCCGGGAGATACGCAGTATTTT	CASSVGVAGGPGDTQYF
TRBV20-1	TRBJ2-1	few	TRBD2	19	TGCAGTGCTAGGGTGGCTAGCGGGGGGTTAATTAGCTCCTACAATGAGCAGTTCTTC	CSARVASGGLISSYNEQFF
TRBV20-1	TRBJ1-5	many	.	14	TGCAGTGCTAGAGGACACCTTAGCAATCAGCCCCAGCATTTT	CSARGHLSNQPQHF
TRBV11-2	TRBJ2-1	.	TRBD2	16	TGTGCCAGCGACCGAAAAGCACTAGCGGGTGATTATGAGCAGTTCTTC	CASDRKALAGDYEQFF
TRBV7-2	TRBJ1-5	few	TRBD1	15	TGTGCCAGCAGTTGGGACAGGCGCGTCAATCAGCCCCAGCATTTT	CASSWDRRVNQPQHF
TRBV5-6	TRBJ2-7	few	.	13	TGTGCCAGCCTACGGTGGAGCTCCTACGAGCAGTACTTC	CASLRWSSYEQYF
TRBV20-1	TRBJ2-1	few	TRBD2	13	TGCAGTGCTACGAGACTAGCGTCGATTGAGCAGTTCTTC	CSATRLASIEQFF
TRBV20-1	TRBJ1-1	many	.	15	TGCAGTGCTAGGACCTCTCAAACAATGAACACTGAAGCTTTCTTT	CSARTSQTMNTEAFF
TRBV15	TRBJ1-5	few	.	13	TGTGCCACCAGCAGATCAGACATGGAGCCCCAGCATTTT	CATSRSDMEPQHF
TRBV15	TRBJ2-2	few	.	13	TGTGCCACCAGCAGAGAACGTGCCGGGGAGCTGTTTTTT	CATSRERAGELFF
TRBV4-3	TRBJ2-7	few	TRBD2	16	TGCGCCAGCTCGACAGGACTAGCGTCTATCTCCTACGAGCAGTACTTC	CASSTGLASISYEQYF
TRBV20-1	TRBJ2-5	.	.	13	TGCAGTGCTAGATCGAACACCCAAGAGACCCAGTACTTC	CSARSNTQETQYF
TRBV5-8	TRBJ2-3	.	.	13	TGTGCCAGCAGCTTTAGGAGGATCAATACGCAGTATTTT	CASSFRRINTQYF
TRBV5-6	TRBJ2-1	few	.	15	TGTGCCAGCAGCCGAAAAGGGTTGGGCGACGTTGAGCAGTTCTTC	CASSRKGLGDVEQFF
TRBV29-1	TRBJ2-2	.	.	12	TGCAGCGTCTCACAGGGATCCGGGGAGCTGTTTTTT	CSVSQGSGELFF
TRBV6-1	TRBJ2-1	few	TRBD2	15	TGTGCCAGCACTACGCCGCGGGGGAGCTACAATGAGCAGTTCTTC	CASTTPRGSYNEQFF
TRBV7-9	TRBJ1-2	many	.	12	TGTGCCAGCAGCTTGGGTGGGGAAGGCTACACCTTC	CASSLGGEGYTF
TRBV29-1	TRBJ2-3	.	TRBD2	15	TGCAGCGTTCTCGCCGGGGACTATGGACCAGATACGCAGTATTTT	CSVLAGDYGPDTQYF
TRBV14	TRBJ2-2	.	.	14	TGTGCCAGCAGCCAAGAAGGCGGCACCGGGGAGCTGTTTTTT	CASSQEGGTGELFF
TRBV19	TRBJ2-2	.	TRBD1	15	TGTGCCAGTAGTATTTGGACAGGAGACACCGGGGAGCTGTTTTTT	CASSIWTGDTGELFF
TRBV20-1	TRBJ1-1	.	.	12	TGCAGTGCCGACATAGGGACTACTGAAGCTTTCTTT	CSADIGTTEAFF
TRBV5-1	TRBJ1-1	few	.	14	TGCGCCAGCAGGCGGGATGCCACCAACACTGAAGCTTTCTTT	CASRRDATNTEAFF
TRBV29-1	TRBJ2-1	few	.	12	TGCAGCGCCACCCCGGGGGACAATGAGCAGTTCTTC	CSATPGDNEQFF
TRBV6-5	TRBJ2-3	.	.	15	TGTGCCAGCAGTGTACGTCGCGAACGCACAGATACGCAGTATTTT	CASSVRRERTDTQYF
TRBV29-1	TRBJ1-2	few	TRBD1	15	TGCAGCGTGACCGGGACAGCTACCCGGGGCTATGGCTACACCTTC	CSVTGTATRGYGYTF
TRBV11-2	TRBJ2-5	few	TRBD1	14	TGTGCCAGCAGCCTCGAGGGGACAGCAGAGACCCAGTACTTC	CASSLEGTAETQYF
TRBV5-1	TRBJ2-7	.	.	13	TGCGCCAGCAGGCCTCAGGATATCTACGAGCAGTACTTC	CASRPQDIYEQYF
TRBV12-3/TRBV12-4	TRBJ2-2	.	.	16	TGTGCCAGCAGTGCCGGACGACAGCCCCGCACCGGGGAGCTGTTTTTT	CASSAGRQPRTGELFF
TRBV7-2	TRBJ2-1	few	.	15	TGTGCCAGCAGCGAGGGACCTATCACGTACAATGAGCAGTTCTTC	CASSEGPITYNEQFF
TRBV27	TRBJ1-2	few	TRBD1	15	TGTGCCAGCAGTTTAACCGGGACAGGGGGCGCGGGCTACACCTTC	CASSLTGTGGAGYTF